Below, 28 T cell receptor beta chains from the same sample are listed, as sequenced in a study of blood T cell repertoires in COVID-19. Assay used: immunoSEQ multiplex PCR; TCRdb lists only in-frame clones, some missing. The top ten clones hold approximately 0.97% of a sample with fewer than 350,000 clones, about 88% of them seen once. Sequencing was carried out using PBMCs or T cells enriched from blood (not recorded which). The receptors were gathered from a woman in her twenties or thirties who had been exposed to COVID-19.

The chain has TRBV27 and TRBJ2-3, with 7 bases that match TRBD1. Germline CDR1 MNHEY, CDR2 SMNVEV (reference sequence). There are 15 residues in the CDR3. J gave up 3 bases and V 0 bases, and 3 bases lay outside the gene matches. The CDR3 nucleotides read TGTGCCAGCAGTTTATCCCCAGGGGGTACAGATACGCAGTATTTT. This codes for CASSLSPGGTDTQYF.

This chain joins TRBV5-1 and TRBJ2-2; D is perhaps TRBD1 (5 bases). V shed 0 bases and J shed 0 bases, with 9 bases lying between them. The CDR3 has 16 amino acids. Germline CDR1 SGHRS, CDR2 YFSETQ. The CDR3 region has the DNA TGCGCCAGCAGCTTGGGTATACAGGCGAACACCGGGGAGCTGTTTTTT. This codes for CASSLGIQANTGELFF.

This chain links TRBV12-3 or TRBV12-4 with TRBJ2-5, with D tentatively TRBD2 (5 bases). The V and J ends lost 1 base and 4 bases respectively, with 7 bases between them. The CDR3 spans 13 residues. CDR3 coding DNA: TGTGCCAGCAGTTTAGGAGAGGGAGAGACCCAGTACTTC. Its protein is CASSLGEGETQYF.

The rearrangement joins TRBV12-3 or TRBV12-4 to TRBJ2-3, with D possibly being TRBD2 (5 bases). Trimming took 8 bases from V and 3 from J, leaving 9 bases between them. The CDR3 has 12 amino acids. CDR3 sequence reads: CASASQTDTQYF. The CDR3 DNA reads as TGTGCCAGCGCTAGCCAGACAGATACGCAGTATTTT.

The sample holds one count of this clone. The rearrangement uses TRBV5-1 and TRBJ2-2; weak D call: TRBD2 (6 bases). The CDR3 sequence is 14 residues long. Germline CDR1 is SGHRS and CDR2 is YFSETQ. Deletions cut 9 bases from V and 1 base from J, with 13 bases between. DNA for the CDR3: TGCGCCACCGGTGGGCGGGAGAACACCGGGGAGCTGTTTTTT. Translating gives CATGGRENTGELFF.

This chain connects TRBV7-3 to TRBJ2-1, with D hard to call. Trimming cost V 1 base and J 5 bases, with 9 bases left between them. Germline loops: CDR1 SGHTA, CDR2 FQGTGA. The CDR3 extends over 14 amino acids. The CDR3 loop is CASSLSALNNEQFF. For the CDR3, the DNA is TGTGCCAGCAGCTTAAGTGCACTAAACAATGAGCAGTTCTTC. The variable domain in full, with the rest retrieved from reference TRBV7-3 and TRBJ2-1, is GAGVSQTPSNKVTEKGKYVELRCDPISGHTALYWYRQSLGQGPEFLIYFQGTGAADDSGLPNDRFFAVRPEGSVSTLKIQRTERGDSAVYLCASSLSALNNEQFFGPGTRLTVL.

The J gene is TRBJ1-6, the V gene TRBV7-9; 7 nucleotides align to TRBD1. V trimming: 1 base; J trimming: 8 bases; junction bases outside the gene matches: 5. Germline V lookup: CDR1 SEHNR, CDR2 FQNEAQ (reference sequence). The CDR3 extends over 15 amino acids. The CDR3 coding sequence is TGTGCCAGCAGCTTAGTAGGGGGCGCGGATTCACCCCTCCACTTT. Protein: CASSLVGGADSPLHF.

Comments on this clone: The sample carries other DNA sequences with the same CDR3. CDR3: CASSPGQGAYNEQFF. CDR3 nucleotide sequence: TGTGCCAGCTCACCGGGGCAGGGGGCCTACAATGAGCAGTTCTTC. This chain connects TRBV18 to TRBJ2-1; 7 bases match TRBD1. The germline V gene encodes CDR1 KGHSH and CDR2 LQKENI. With V trimmed by 3 bases and J by 2 bases, 4 bases remained unmatched. This CDR3 contains 15 residues.

V gene TRBV2 combines with J gene TRBJ2-3; tentatively, D is TRBD2 (6 bases). Deletions cut 5 bases from V and 1 base from J, with 13 bases between. The CDR3 is made up of 15 amino acids. CDR1 is SNHLY and CDR2 is FYNNEI in the germline V gene. The chain's CDR3 is CASSIGSSGTDTQYF. Written as DNA, the CDR3 is TGTGCCAGCAGTATCGGTTCTAGCGGCACAGATACGCAGTATTTT.

The rearrangement links TRBV18 to TRBJ1-2; TRBD1 aligns across 7 bases. With 2 bases clipped from V and 1 base from J, the junction kept 10 bases outside the gene matches. CDR1 KGHSH and CDR2 LQKENI come from the germline V gene. The CDR3 is 17 residues long. CDR3 protein: CASSPRPSTGLNYGYTF. CDR3 in DNA: TGTGCCAGCTCACCAAGGCCCTCGACAGGGCTTAACTATGGCTACACCTTC.

The chain employs TRBV7-9 and TRBJ2-1; possible D gene TRBD2, 6 bases. The CDR3 runs 17 residues. Germline V gene sequence: CDR1 SEHNR, CDR2 FQNEAQ (reference sequence). The V gene lost 1 base and the J gene lost 5 bases, with 18 bases spanning the gap. CDR3 loop: CASSLGALALENNEQFF. The DNA of the CDR3 is TGTGCCAGCAGCTTAGGGGCCCTAGCGCTTGAGAACAATGAGCAGTTCTTC.

The chain is built from TRBV27 and TRBJ1-6; maybe TRBD1 (5 bases). With 3 bases removed from V and 7 bases from J, the gap between germline ends came to 10 bases. This CDR3 has 14 residues. Per the germline V gene, CDR1 is MNHEY and CDR2 is SMNVEV (reference sequence). The CDR3 bases are TGTGCCAGCAGTTTTCGGCAGGGAAATTCACCCCTCCACTTT. Translating it yields CASSFRQGNSPLHF.

V and J are TRBV30 and TRBJ1-5; possible D gene TRBD1, 6 bases. The V end lost 5 bases, the J end lost 2 bases, and 10 bases lay between the germline ends. Germline V lookup: CDR1 GTSNPN, CDR2 SVGIG (reference sequence). CDR3 length equals 13 residues. The CDR3 spells CAWEDRRNQPQHF. The CDR3 DNA reads TGTGCCTGGGAGGACAGACGCAATCAGCCCCAGCATTTT.

The V and J genes are TRBV28 and TRBJ2-1; perhaps TRBD1 as D (6 bases). V gave up 3 bases and J gave up 4 bases, with 10 bases separating them. The CDR3 loop spans 14 amino acids. Germline values: CDR1 MDHEN, CDR2 SYDVKM. CDR3 bases: TGTGCCAGCAGTTTCCGGGACATGTACAATGAGCAGTTCTTC. Translation: CASSFRDMYNEQFF.

This chain links TRBV3-1 (or the pseudogene TRBV3-2) with TRBJ1-1, with TRBD1 matching 10 bases. V trimming: 5 bases; J trimming: 11 bases; junction bases outside the gene matches: 5. Germline-derived CDR1 and CDR2 are LGHDT and YNNKEL (reference sequence). This CDR3 is 12 amino acids long. The CDR3 DNA reads TGTGCCAGCAGCAGACAGGGGGCAGTTGCTTTCTTT. Its protein product is CASSRQGAVAFF.

V gene TRBV13 combines with J gene TRBJ2-2; 9 nucleotides line up with TRBD2. V shed 5 bases, J shed 4 bases, and the junction held 17 bases outside the gene matches. Germline V gene lookup returns CDR1 PRHDT and CDR2 FYEKMQ (reference sequence). This CDR3 is built from 19 residues. CDR3 bases: TGTGCCAGCAGCCAGCACGCCAAGATTAGCGGGAGCCCCACCGGGGAGCTGTTTTTT. This gives the protein CASSQHAKISGSPTGELFF.

The chain carries TRBV19 and TRBJ1-1, with D maybe TRBD1 (5 bases). The CDR3 sequence is 15 residues long. Trimming took 3 bases from V and 0 from J, leaving 11 bases between them. Germline V CDR1 and CDR2: LNHDA, SQIVND (reference sequence). The CDR3 coding sequence is TGTGCCAGTAGTATCAGGGCAGAGATGAACACTGAAGCTTTCTTT. Amino acid sequence: CASSIRAEMNTEAFF.

The chain recombines TRBV30 with TRBJ2-7; D is ambiguous. The germline V gene encodes CDR1 GTSNPN and CDR2 SVGIG (reference sequence). The CDR3 is 13 residues long. V was pared by 1 base and J by 1 base, with 8 bases between. The DNA of the CDR3 is TGTGCCTGGAGTGATCTCAGTTCCTACGAGCAGTACTTC. Its translation is CAWSDLSSYEQYF.

In its sample, this clone was seen a few times. V and J are TRBV27 and TRBJ2-7, with TRBD1 identical over 8 bases. The CDR3 is 15 amino acids. V dropped 5 bases and J dropped 7; count of bases not matched to a gene: 13. The germline gives CDR1 MNHEY, CDR2 SMNVEV (reference sequence). CDR3 in amino acids: CASSPRGRGPWEQYF. CDR3 in DNA: TGTGCCAGCAGTCCCAGGGGGCGCGGTCCATGGGAGCAGTACTTC.

J is TRBJ2-3 and V is TRBV4-2, with D maybe TRBD2 (6 bases). The CDR3 covers 15 residues. From germline, CDR1 is LGHNA and CDR2 YNFKEQ. Trimming removed 0 bases from V and 4 bases from J, with 11 bases in between. The CDR3 loop is CASSQELRESDTQYF. The CDR3 DNA follows: TGTGCCAGCAGCCAAGAATTACGGGAGTCAGATACGCAGTATTTT.

The J gene is TRBJ1-3, the V gene TRBV2; D gene uncertain. The CDR3 runs 16 residues. V was clipped by 6 bases and J by 2 bases, with 17 bases between them. Per the germline V gene, CDR1 is SNHLY and CDR2 is FYNNEI. The DNA of the CDR3 is TGTGCCAGCAGGATTTCCACGGGGTTCGCTGGAAACACCATATATTTT. Its protein is CASRISTGFAGNTIYF. Drawing the rest from reference TRBV2 and TRBJ1-3, the complete variable domain is EPEVTQTPSHQVTQMGQEVILRCVPISNHLYFYWYRQILGQKVEFLVSFYNNEISEKSEIFDDQFSVERPDGSNFTLKIRSTKLEDSAMYFCASRISTGFAGNTIYFGEGSWLTVV.

The count of this clone is one. The chain links TRBV7-9 to TRBJ1-1; no reliable D call. The V end was cut by 10 bases, the J end by 0 bases, with 15 bases between. Germline lookup yields CDR1 SEHNR and CDR2 FQNEAQ (reference sequence). CDR3 length equals 14 residues. DNA for the CDR3: TGTGCCATCAACGGGGAGGGTTTGAACACTGAAGCTTTCTTT. Encoded protein: CAINGEGLNTEAFF.

The rearrangement links TRBV3-1 (or the pseudogene TRBV3-2) to TRBJ2-7; 8 nucleotides match TRBD2. The germline gives CDR1 LGHDT, CDR2 YNNKEL (reference sequence). The CDR3 loop spans 14 amino acids. The J segment lost 4 bases and the V segment lost 4 bases, leaving 6 bases of the junction unmatched. The CDR3 sequence is CASSPYSGEYEQYF. The CDR3 DNA follows: TGTGCCAGCAGCCCCTATAGCGGGGAGTACGAGCAGTACTTC.

The CDR3 region is CATSENGDRDHEQYF. The DNA for the CDR3 is TGTGCCACCAGTGAGAATGGAGACAGGGATCACGAGCAGTACTTC. The chain combines TRBV24-1 with TRBJ2-7; 7 bases match TRBD1. The CDR3 contains 15 residues. J was trimmed by 5 bases and V by 4 bases; bases with no gene match: 10. The germline V gene encodes CDR1 KGHDR and CDR2 SFDVKD.

In this sample, this clone turned up a few times. The genes are TRBV3-1 (or the pseudogene TRBV3-2) and TRBJ2-1, with TRBD2 as a possible D gene (6 bases). V lost 0 bases and J lost 4, with 16 bases in between. The CDR3 is 17 amino acids. CDR1 and CDR2 from the germline V gene are LGHDT and YNNKEL (reference sequence). This chain's CDR3 is CASSQDTATGAYNEQFF. In DNA, the CDR3 is TGTGCCAGCAGCCAAGATACTGCGACGGGAGCATACAATGAGCAGTTCTTC.

V usage is TRBV5-1 and J usage is TRBJ2-5; 7 bases are a match to TRBD2. This CDR3 is built from 17 residues. Germline V gene data show CDR1 as SGHRS and CDR2 as YFSETQ. V dropped 4 bases and J dropped 1; count of bases not matched to a gene: 13. CDR3 residues: CASSPGSSGSTQETQYF. CDR3 DNA: TGCGCCAGCAGCCCAGGATCTAGCGGCTCTACCCAAGAGACCCAGTACTTC.

This clone was picked up one time. V usage is TRBV4-1 and J usage is TRBJ2-7; 9 nucleotides line up with TRBD2. Trimming took 1 base from V and 2 from J; bases not matched to a gene: 15. The CDR3 sequence is 19 residues long. Germline-derived CDR1 and CDR2 are MGHRA and YSYEKL. The CDR3 protein is CASSQGENGMAGGAYEQYF. CDR3 in DNA: TGCGCCAGCAGCCAAGGAGAGAACGGGATGGCGGGAGGGGCCTACGAGCAGTACTTC.

A single count supports this clone. This sequence joins TRBV10-3 and TRBJ1-5; D perhaps matches TRBD1 (5 bases). With 0 bases removed from V and 0 bases from J, the gap between germline ends came to 12 bases. Germline V gene lookup returns CDR1 ENHRY and CDR2 SYGVKD. This CDR3 has 17 amino acids. The CDR3 loop is CAISESGRGSSNQPQHF. Written as DNA, the CDR3 is TGTGCCATCAGTGAGTCCGGAAGGGGATCTAGCAATCAGCCCCAGCATTTT.